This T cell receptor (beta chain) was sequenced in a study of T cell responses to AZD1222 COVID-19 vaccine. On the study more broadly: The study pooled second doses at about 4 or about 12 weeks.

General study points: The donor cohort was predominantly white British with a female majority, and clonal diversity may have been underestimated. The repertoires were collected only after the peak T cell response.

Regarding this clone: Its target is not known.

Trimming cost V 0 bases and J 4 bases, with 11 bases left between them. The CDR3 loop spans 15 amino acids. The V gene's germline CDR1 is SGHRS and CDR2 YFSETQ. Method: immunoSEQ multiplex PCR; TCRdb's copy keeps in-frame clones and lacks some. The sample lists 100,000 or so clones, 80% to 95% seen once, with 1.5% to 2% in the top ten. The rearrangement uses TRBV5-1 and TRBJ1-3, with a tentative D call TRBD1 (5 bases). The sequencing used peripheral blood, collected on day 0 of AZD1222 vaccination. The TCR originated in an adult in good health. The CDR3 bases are TGCGCCAGCAGCTTGGCAGGGCAAAGGGGAAACACCATATATTTT. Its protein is CASSLAGQRGNTIYF.